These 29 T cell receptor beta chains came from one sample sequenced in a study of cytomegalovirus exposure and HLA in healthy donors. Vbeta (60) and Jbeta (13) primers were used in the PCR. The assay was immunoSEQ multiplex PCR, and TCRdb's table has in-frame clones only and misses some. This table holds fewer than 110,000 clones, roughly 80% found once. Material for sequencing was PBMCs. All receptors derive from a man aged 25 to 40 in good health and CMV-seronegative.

DNA for the CDR3: TGTGCCAGCAGCGAGATCCAAGCCACCGGGGAGCTGTTTTTT. Translation: CASSEIQATGELFF. The chain recombines TRBV9 with TRBJ2-2; D gene unclear. Per the germline V gene, CDR1 is SGDLS and CDR2 is YYNGEE. The ends were cut back, 3 bases at V and 4 bases at J, with 10 bases in the middle. The CDR3 is 14 amino acids.

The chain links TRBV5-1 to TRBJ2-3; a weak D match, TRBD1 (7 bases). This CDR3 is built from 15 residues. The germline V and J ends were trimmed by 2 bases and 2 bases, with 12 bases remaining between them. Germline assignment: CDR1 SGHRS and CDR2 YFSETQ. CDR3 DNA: TGCGCCAGCAGCTTCGGGGGACAGAACACAGATACGCAGTATTTT. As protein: CASSFGGQNTDTQYF.

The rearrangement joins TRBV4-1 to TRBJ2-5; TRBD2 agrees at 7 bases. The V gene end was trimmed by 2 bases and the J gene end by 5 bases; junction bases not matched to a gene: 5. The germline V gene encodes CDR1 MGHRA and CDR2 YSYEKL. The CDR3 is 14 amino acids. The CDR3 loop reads CASSQLGGRETQYF. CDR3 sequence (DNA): TGCGCCAGCAGCCAACTGGGGGGGAGGGAGACCCAGTACTTC.

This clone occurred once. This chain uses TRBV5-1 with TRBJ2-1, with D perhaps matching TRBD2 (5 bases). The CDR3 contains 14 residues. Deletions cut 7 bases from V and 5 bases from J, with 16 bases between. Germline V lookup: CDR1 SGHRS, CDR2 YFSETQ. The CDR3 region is CASHSAGSDNEQFF. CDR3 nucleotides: TGCGCCAGCCACTCCGCGGGCAGCGACAATGAGCAGTTCTTC. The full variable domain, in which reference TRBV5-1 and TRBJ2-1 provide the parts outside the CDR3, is KAGVTQTPRYLIKTRGQQVTLSCSPISGHRSVSWYQQTPGQGLQFLFEYFSETQRNKGNFPGRFSGRQFSNSRSEMNVSTLELGDSALYLCASHSAGSDNEQFFGPGTRLTVL.

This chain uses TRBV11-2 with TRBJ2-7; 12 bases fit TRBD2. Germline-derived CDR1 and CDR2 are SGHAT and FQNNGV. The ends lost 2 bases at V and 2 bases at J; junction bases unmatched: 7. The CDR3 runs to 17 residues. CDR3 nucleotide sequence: TGTGCCAGCAGCTTAACGGGACTAGCGGGCTTAACCTACGAGCAGTACTTC. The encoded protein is CASSLTGLAGLTYEQYF.

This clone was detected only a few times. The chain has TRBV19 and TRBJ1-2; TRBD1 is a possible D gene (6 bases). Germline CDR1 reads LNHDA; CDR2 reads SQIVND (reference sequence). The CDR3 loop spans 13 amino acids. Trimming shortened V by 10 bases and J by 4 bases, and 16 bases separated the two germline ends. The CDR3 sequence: CATEHRGAYGYTF. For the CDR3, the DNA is TGTGCCACCGAACACCGGGGGGCCTATGGCTACACCTTC.

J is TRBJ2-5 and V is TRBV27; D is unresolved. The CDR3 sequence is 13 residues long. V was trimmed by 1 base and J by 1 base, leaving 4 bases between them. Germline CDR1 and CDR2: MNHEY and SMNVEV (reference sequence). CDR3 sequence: CASSLYSQETQYF. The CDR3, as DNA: TGTGCCAGCAGTTTATACAGCCAAGAGACCCAGTACTTC.

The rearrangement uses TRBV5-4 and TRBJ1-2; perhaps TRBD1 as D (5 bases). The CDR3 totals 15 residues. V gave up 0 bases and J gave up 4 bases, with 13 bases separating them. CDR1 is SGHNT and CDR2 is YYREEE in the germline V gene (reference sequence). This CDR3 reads CASSLVQAQGYGYTF. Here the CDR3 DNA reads TGTGCCAGCAGCTTGGTGCAGGCTCAGGGCTATGGCTACACCTTC.

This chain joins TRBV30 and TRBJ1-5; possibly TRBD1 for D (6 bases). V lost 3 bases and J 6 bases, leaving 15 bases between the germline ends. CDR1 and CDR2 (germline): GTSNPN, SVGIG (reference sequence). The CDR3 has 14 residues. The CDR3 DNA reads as TGTGCCTGGAGCAAAATACAGGGAATTCAGCCCCAGCATTTT. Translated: CAWSKIQGIQPQHF.

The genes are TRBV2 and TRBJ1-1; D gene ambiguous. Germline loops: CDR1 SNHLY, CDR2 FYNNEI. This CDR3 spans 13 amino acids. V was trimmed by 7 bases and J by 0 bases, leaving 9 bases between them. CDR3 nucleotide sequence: TGTGCCAGCACGAACAAAATGAACACTGAAGCTTTCTTT. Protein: CASTNKMNTEAFF.

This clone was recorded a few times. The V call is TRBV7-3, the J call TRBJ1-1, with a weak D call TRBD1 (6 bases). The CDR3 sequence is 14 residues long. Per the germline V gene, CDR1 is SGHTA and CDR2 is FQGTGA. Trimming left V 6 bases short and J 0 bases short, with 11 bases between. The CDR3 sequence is CASRSGALNTEAFF. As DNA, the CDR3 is TGTGCCAGCAGATCAGGGGCCCTGAACACTGAAGCTTTCTTT. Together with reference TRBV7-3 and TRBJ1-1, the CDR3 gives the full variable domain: GAGVSQTPSNKVTEKGKYVELRCDPISGHTALYWYRQSLGQGPEFLIYFQGTGAADDSGLPNDRFFAVRPEGSVSTLKIQRTERGDSAVYLCASRSGALNTEAFFGQGTRLTVV.

Written as DNA, the CDR3 is TGCGCCAGCAGCCAATCCGGGAGCACAGATACGCAGTATTTT. Translating it yields CASSQSGSTDTQYF. The chain combines TRBV4-1 with TRBJ2-3; D uncertain. Germline CDR1 is MGHRA and CDR2 is YSYEKL. Trimming took 2 bases from V and 0 from J, leaving 6 bases between them. CDR3 length equals 14 residues.

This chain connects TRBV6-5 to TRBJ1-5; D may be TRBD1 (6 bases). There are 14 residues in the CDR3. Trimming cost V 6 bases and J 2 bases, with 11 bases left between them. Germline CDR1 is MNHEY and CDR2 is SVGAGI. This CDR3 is CASRTGDGNQPQHF. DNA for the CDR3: TGTGCCAGCAGGACAGGTGACGGCAATCAGCCCCAGCATTTT.

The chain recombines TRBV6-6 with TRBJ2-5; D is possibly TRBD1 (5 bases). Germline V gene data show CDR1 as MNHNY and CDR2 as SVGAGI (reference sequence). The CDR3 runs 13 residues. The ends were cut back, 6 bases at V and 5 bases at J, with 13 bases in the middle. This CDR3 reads CASRKGAQETQYF. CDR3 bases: TGTGCCAGCAGAAAAGGGGCGCAGGAGACCCAGTACTTC.

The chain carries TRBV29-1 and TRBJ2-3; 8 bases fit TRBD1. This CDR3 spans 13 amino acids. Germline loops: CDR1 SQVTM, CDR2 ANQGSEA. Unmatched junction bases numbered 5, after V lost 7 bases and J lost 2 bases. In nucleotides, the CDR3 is TGCAGCGCACGGACAGGGTACACAGATACGCAGTATTTT. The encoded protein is CSARTGYTDTQYF.

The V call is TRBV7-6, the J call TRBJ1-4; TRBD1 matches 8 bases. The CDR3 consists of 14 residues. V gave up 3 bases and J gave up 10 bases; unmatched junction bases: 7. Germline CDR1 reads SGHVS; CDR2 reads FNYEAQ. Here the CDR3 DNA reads TGTGCCAGCAGCTTCGGGACAGGAGGGGGAAAACTGTTTTTT. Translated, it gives CASSFGTGGGKLFF.

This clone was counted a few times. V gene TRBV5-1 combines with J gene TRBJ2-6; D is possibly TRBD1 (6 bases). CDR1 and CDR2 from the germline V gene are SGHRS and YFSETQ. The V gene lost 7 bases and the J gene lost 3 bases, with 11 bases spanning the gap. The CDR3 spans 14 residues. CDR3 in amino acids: CASHRVGGANVLTF. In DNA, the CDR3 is TGCGCCAGCCACAGGGTTGGTGGGGCCAACGTCCTGACTTTC. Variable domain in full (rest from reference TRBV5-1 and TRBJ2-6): KAGVTQTPRYLIKTRGQQVTLSCSPISGHRSVSWYQQTPGQGLQFLFEYFSETQRNKGNFPGRFSGRQFSNSRSEMNVSTLELGDSALYLCASHRVGGANVLTFGAGSRLTVL.

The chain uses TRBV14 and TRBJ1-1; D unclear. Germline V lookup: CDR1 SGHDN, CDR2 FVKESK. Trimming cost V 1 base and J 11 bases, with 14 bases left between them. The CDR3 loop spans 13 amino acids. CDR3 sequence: CASSQVGLVDAFF. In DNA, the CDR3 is TGTGCCAGCAGCCAAGTCGGGTTGGTAGACGCTTTCTTT.

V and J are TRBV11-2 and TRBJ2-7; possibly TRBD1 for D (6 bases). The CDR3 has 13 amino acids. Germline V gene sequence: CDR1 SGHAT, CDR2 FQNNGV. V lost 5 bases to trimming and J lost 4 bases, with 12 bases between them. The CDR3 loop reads CASSKEQGYEQYF. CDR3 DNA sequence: TGTGCCAGCAGCAAAGAACAGGGTTACGAGCAGTACTTC.

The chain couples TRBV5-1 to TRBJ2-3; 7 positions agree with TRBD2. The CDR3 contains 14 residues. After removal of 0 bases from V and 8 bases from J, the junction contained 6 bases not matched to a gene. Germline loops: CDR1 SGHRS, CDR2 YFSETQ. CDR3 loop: CASSLAAGVGTQYF. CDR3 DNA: TGCGCCAGCAGCTTGGCCGCGGGAGTAGGTACGCAGTATTTT.

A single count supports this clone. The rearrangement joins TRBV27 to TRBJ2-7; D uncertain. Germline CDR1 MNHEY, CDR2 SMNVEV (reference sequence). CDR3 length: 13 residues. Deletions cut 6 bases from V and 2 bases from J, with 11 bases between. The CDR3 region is CASRRGKAYEQYF. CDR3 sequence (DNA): TGTGCCAGCAGGCGAGGCAAGGCCTACGAGCAGTACTTC.

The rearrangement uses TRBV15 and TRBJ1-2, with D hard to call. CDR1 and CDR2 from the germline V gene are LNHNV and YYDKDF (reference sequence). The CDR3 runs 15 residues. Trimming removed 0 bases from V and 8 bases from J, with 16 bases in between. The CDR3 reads CATSRDTGPWEGYTF. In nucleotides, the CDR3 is TGTGCCACCAGCAGAGATACCGGGCCCTGGGAGGGCTACACCTTC.

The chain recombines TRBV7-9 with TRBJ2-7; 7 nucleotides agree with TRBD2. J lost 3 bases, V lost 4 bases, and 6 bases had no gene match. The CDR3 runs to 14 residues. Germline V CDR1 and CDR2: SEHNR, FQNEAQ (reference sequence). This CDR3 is CASSSTRGDYEQYF. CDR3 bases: TGTGCCAGCAGCTCAACTCGGGGGGACTACGAGCAGTACTTC.

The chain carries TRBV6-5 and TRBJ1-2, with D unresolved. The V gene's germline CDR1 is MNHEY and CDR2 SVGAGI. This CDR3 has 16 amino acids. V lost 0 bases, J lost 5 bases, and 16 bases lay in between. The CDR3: CASSYSPRTLEYGYTF. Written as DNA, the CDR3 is TGTGCCAGCAGTTACTCCCCCAGGACTCTGGAGTATGGCTACACCTTC.

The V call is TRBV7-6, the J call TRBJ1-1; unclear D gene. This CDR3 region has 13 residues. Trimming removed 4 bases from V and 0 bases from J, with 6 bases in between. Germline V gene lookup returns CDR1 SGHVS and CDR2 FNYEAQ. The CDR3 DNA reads TGTGCCAGCAGCTCGGGAGTGAACACTGAAGCTTTCTTT. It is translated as CASSSGVNTEAFF. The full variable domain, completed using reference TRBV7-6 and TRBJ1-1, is GAGVSQSPRYKVTKRGQDVALRCDPISGHVSLYWYRQALGQGPEFLTYFNYEAQQDKSGLPNDRFSAERPEGSISTLTIQRTEQRDSAMYRCASSSGVNTEAFFGQGTRLTVV.

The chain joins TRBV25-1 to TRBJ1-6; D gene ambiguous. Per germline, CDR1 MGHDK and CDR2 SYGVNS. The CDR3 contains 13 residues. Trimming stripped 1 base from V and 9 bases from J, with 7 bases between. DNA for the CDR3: TGTGCCAGCAGTGAATCCGAGGTTTCACCCCTCCACTTT. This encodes CASSESEVSPLHF.

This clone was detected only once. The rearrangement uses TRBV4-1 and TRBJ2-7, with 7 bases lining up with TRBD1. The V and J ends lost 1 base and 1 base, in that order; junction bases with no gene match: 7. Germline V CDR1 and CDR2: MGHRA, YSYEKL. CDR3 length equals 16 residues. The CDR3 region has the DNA TGCGCCAGCAGCCAAGCAAGGGGCAGGGGGTCCTACGAGCAGTACTTC. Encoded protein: CASSQARGRGSYEQYF.

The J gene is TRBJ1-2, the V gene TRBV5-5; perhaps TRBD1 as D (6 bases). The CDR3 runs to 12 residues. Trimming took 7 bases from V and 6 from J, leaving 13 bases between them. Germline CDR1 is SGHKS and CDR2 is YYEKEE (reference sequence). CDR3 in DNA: TGTGCCAGCCACCTCAGGGGCGATGGCTACACCTTC. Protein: CASHLRGDGYTF.

CDR3 DNA sequence: TGTGCGATAGCGGGGGTTGGTGAAGCTTTCTTT. Residues: CAIAGVGEAFF. The V and J genes are TRBV28 and TRBJ1-1; possibly TRBD1 for D (5 bases). Germline V gives CDR1 MDHEN, CDR2 SYDVKM. The length of the CDR3 is 11 residues.